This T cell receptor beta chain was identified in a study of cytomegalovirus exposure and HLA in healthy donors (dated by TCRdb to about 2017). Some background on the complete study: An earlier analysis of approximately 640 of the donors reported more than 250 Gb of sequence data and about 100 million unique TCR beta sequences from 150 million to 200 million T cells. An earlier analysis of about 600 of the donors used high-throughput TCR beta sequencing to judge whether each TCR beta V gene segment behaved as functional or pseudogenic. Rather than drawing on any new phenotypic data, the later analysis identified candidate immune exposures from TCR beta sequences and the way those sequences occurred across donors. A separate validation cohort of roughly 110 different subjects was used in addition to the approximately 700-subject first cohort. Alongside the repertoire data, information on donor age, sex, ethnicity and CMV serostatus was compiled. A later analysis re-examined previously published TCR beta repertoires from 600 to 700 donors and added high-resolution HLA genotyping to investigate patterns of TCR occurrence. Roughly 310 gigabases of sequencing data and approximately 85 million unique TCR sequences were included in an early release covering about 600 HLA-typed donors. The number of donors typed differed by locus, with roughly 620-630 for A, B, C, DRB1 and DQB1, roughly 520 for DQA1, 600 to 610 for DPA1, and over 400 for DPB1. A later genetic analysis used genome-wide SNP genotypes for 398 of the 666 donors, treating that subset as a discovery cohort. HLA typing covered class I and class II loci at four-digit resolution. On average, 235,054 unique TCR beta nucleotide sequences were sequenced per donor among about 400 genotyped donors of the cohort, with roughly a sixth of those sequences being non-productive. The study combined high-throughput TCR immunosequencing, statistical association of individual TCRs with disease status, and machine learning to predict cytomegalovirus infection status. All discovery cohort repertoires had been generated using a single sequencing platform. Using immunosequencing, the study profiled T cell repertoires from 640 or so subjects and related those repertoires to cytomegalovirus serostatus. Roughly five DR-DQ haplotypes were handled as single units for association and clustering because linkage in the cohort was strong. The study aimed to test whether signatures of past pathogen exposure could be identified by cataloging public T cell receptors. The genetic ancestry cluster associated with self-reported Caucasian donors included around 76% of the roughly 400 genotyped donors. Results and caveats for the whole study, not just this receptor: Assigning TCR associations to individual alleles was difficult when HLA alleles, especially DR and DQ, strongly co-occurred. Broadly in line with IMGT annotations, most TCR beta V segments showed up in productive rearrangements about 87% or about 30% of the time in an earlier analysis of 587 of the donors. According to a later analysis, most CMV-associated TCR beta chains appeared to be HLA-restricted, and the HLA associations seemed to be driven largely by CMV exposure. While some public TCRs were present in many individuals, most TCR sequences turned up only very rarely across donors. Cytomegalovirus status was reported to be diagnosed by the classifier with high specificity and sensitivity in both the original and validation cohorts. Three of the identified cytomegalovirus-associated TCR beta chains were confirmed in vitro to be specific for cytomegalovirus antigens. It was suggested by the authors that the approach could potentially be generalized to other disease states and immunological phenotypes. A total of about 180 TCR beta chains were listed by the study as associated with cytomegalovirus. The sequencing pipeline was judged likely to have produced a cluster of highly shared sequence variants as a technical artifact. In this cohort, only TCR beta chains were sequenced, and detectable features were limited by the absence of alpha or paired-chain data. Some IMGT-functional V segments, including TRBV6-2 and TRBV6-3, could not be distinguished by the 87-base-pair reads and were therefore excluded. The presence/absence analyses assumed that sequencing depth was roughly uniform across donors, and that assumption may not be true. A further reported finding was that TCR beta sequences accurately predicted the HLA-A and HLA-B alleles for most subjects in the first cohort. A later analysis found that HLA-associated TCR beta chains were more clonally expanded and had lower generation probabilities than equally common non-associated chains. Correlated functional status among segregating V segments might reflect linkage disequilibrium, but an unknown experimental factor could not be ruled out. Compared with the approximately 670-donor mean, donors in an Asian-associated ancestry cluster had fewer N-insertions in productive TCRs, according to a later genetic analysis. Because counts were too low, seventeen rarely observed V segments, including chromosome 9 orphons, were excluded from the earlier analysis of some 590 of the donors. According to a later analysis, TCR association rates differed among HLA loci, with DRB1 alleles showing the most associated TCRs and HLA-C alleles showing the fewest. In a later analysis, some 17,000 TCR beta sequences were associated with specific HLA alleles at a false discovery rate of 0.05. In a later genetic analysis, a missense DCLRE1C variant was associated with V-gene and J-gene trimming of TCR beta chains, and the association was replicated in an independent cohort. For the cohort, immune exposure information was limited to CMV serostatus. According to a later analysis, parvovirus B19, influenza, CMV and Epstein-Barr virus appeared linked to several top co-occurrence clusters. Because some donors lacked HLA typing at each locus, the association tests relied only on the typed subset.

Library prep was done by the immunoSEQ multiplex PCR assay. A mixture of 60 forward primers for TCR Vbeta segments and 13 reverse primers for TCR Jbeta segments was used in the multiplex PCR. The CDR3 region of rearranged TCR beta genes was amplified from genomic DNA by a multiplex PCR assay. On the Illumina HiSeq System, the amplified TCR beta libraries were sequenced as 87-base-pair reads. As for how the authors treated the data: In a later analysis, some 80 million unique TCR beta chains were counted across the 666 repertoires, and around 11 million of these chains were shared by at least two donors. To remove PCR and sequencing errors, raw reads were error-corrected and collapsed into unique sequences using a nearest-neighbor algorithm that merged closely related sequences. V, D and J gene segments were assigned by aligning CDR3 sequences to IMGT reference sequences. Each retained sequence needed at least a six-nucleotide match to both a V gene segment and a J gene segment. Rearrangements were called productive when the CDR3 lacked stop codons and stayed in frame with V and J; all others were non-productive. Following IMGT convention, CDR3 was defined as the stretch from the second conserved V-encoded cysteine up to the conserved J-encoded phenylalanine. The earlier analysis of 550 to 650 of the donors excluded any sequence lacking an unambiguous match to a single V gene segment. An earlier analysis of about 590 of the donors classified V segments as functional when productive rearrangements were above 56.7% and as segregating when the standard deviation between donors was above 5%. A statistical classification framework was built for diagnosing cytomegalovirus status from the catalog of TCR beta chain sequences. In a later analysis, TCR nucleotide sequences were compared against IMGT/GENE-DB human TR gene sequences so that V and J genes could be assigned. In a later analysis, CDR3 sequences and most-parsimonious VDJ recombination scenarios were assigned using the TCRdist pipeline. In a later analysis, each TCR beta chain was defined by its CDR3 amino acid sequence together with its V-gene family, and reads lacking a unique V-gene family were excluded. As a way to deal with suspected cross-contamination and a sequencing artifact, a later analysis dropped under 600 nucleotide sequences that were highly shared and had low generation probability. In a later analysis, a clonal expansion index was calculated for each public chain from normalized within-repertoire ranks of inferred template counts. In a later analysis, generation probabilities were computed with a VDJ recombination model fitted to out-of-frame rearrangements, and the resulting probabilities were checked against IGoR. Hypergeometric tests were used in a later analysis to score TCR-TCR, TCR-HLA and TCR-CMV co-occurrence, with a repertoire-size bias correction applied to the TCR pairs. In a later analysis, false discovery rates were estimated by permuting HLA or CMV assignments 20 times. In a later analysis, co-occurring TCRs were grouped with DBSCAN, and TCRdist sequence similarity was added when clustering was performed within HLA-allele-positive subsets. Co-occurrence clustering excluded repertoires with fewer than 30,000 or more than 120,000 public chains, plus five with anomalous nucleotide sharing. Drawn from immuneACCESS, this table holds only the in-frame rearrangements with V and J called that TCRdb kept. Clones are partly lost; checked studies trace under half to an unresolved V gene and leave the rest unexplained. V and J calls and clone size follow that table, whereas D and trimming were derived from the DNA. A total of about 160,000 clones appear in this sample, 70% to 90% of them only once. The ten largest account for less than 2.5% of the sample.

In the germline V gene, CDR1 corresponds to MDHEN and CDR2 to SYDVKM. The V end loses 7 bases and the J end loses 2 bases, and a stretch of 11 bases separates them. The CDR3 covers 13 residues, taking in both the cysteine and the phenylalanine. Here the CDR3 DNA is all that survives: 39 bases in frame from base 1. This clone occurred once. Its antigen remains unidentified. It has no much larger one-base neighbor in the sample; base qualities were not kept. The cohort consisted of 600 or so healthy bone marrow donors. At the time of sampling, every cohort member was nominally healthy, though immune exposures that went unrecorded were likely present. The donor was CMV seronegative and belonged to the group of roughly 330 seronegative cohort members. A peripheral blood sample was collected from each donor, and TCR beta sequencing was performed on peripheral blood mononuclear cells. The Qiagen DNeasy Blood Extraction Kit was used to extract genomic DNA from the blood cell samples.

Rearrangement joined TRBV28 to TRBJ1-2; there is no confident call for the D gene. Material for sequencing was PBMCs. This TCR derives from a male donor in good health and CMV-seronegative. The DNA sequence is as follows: TGTGCCAGCATTTCACTTTCGAACTATGGCTACACCTTC. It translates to CASISLSNYGYTF.